This TCR beta chain was recorded in a study of Ad26.COV2.S vaccination and SARS-CoV-2 variants. About the research overall: Each vaccinee took Ad26.COV2.S intramuscularly, once or twice 56 days apart.

Regarding the study as a whole: There was a possibility that the TCR breadth and depth analyses underestimated total T cell responses. Considerable breadth of spike-specific CD8+ and CD4+ T cell responses has reportedly been documented following vaccination.

In regard to this clone: Its antigen remains unknown.

The CDR3 is 15 amino acids. V dropped 4 bases and J dropped 0 bases, with 13 bases sitting between them. In germline, CDR1 is MNHNY, CDR2 SVGAGI (reference sequence). Treatment meaning: around 19 received Ad26.COV2.S at low or high dose, single or two shots; about 5 received placebo; per-sample allocation not given. Sampling occurred on day 63 after the first vaccine or placebo injection. Measured with immunoSEQ multiplex PCR; TCRdb has only the in-frame clones, and not every one. The data contain some 400,000 clones, 89% of them seen just once; the ten biggest clones take up approximately 1.9%. This sequence was found in a person aged 18-60 years who received the Ad26.COV2.S COVID-19 vaccine or a placebo. This chain connects TRBV6-6 to TRBJ2-7; maybe TRBD2 (5 bases). This sample comprised peripheral blood, obtained in a trial of Ad26.COV2.S vaccine versus placebo. For the CDR3, the DNA is TGTGCCAGCAGTTCAAGCGGTCCCGTCTCCTACGAGCAGTACTTC. This translates into CASSSSGPVSYEQYF.